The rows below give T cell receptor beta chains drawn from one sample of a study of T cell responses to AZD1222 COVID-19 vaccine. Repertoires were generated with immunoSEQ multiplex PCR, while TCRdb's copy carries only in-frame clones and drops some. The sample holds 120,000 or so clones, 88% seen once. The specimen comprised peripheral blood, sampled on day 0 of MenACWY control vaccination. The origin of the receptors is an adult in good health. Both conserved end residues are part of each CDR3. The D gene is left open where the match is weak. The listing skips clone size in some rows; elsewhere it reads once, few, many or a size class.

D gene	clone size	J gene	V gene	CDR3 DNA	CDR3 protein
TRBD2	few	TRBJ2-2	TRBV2	TGTGCCAGCCCCCGAGCGCGGAGCGGGAGAAACACCGGGGAGCTGTTTTTT	CASPRARSGRNTGELFF
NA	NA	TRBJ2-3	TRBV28	TGTGCCAGCGGGGAGGAGGGGGATACGCAGTATTTT	CASGEEGDTQYF
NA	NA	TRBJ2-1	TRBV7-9	TGTGCCAGCAGCTTTCAGGGGTTCAATGAGCAGTTCTTC	CASSFQGFNEQFF
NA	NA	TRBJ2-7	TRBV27	TGTGCCAGCGTTTACGAGCAGTACTTC	CASVYEQYF
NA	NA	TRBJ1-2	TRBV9	TGTGCCAGCAGCGCCGATCCTAGCGGGTATGGCTACACCTTC	CASSADPSGYGYTF
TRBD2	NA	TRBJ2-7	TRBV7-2	TGTGCCAGCAGCTTCACTAGCGGGACCCCGGGGGAGCAGTACTTC	CASSFTSGTPGEQYF
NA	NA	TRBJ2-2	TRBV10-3	TGTGCCATCAGCCCCGATAACGAACCGAACACCGGGGAGCTGTTTTTT	CAISPDNEPNTGELFF
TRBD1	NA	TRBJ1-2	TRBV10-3	TGTGCCATCAGTGAGATTAAACAGGGGTACTATGGCTACACCTTC	CAISEIKQGYYGYTF
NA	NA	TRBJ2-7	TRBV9	TGTGCCAGCAGCGTCTTGGACACCATATCCTACGAGCAGTACTTC	CASSVLDTISYEQYF
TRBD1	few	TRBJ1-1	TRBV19	TGTGCCAGTAGTCATACAGGGGTGAACACTGAAGCTTTCTTT	CASSHTGVNTEAFF
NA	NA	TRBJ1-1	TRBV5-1	TGCGCCAGCAGCTTGCATGGGGCACGGGCCACTGAAGCTTTCTTT	CASSLHGARATEAFF
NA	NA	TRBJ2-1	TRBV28	TGTGCCAGCGGATATAGGGAGCAGTTCTTC	CASGYREQFF
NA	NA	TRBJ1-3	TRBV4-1	TGCGCCAGCAGCCCCGACAGTAATTCTGGAAACACCATATATTTT	CASSPDSNSGNTIYF
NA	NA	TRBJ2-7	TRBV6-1	TGTGCCAGCAGTGAAGCGAGGGTACCCTCCTACGAGCAGTACTTC	CASSEARVPSYEQYF
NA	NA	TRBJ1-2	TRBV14	TGTGCCAGCAGCCATGGAGGGGGGAGCCAGGGCTACACCTTC	CASSHGGGSQGYTF
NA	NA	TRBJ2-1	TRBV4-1	TGCGCCAGCAGCCCCTCCGACTATTCGATCAATGAGCAGTTCTTC	CASSPSDYSINEQFF
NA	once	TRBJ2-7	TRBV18	TGTGCCAGCTCACCCCTGGACAGCTACGAGCAGTACTTC	CASSPLDSYEQYF
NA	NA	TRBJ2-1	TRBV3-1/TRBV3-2	TGTGCCAGCAGCCAATCTAACAATGAGCAGTTCTTC	CASSQSNNEQFF
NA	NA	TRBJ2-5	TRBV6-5	TGTGCCAGCAGACAACCGGGGACAAAACTAGAGACCCAGTACTTC	CASRQPGTKLETQYF
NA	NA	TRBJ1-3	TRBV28	TGTGCCAGCAGTTTCCGGGGGAACACCATATATTTT	CASSFRGNTIYF
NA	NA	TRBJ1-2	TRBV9	TGTGCCAGCAGCGCCTGGGAGGGAAGGAACTATGGCTACACCTTC	CASSAWEGRNYGYTF
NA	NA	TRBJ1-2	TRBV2	TGTGCCAGCACGAGGCAGACTTACTATGGCTACACCTTC	CASTRQTYYGYTF
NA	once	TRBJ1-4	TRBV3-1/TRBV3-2	TGTGCCAGCAGCGGCGAACAAACATTTCGACGGGGGAATGAAAAACTGTTTTTT	CASSGEQTFRRGNEKLFF
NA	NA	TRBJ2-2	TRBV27	TGTGCCAGCAGAGTCGGGGTCGCGAACACCGGGGAGCTGTTTTTT	CASRVGVANTGELFF
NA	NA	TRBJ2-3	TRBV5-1	TGCGCCAGCAGCTATGGGACTAGCACAGATACGCAGTATTTT	CASSYGTSTDTQYF
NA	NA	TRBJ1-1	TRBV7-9	TGTGCCAGCAGCTCTGCCCCTCGGGGAGGGGGCACTGAAGCTTTCTTT	CASSSAPRGGGTEAFF
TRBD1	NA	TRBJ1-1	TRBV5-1	TGCGCCAGCAGCTGGACAGGGCAGGCGGGCACTGAAGCTTTCTTT	CASSWTGQAGTEAFF
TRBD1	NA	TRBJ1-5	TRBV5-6	TGTGCCAGCAGCTTGGCTCTTCAGGGGGCCGAGCCCCAGCATTTT	CASSLALQGAEPQHF
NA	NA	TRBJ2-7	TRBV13	TGTGCCAGCAGCTTTCGAGGTCACGAGCAGTACTTC	CASSFRGHEQYF
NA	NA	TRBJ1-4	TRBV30	TGTGCCTGGAGCGACCGACGAGTTGAAAAACTGTTTTTT	CAWSDRRVEKLFF
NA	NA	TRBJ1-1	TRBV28	TGTGCCAGCAGTCCCCAGGGGTTGGGGGGGGCTTTCTTT	CASSPQGLGGAFF
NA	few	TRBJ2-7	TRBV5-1	TGCGCCAGCAGCTTGGGTCAGGGATACTACGAGCAGTACTTC	CASSLGQGYYEQYF
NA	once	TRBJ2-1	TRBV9	TGTGCCAGCAGCGCCAGGGACTTTGACAATGAGCAGTTCTTC	CASSARDFDNEQFF
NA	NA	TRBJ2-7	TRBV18	TGTGCCAGCTCACCACCCCAGGTAGCCCCAGGGGAGCAGTACTTC	CASSPPQVAPGEQYF
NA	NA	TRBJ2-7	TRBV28	TGTGCCAGCAGTCCGGGACTCTCCTACGAGCAGTACTTC	CASSPGLSYEQYF
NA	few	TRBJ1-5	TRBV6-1	TGTGCCAGCAGTGAACATAGCAATCAGCCCCAGCATTTT	CASSEHSNQPQHF
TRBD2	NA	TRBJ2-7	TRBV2	TGTGCCAGCAGTCTAGCGGGGGGCCGAATGGGGCAGTACTTC	CASSLAGGRMGQYF
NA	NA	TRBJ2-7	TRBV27	TGTGCCAGCAGTTTTCCCGGGAGCCCCTACGAGCAGTACTTC	CASSFPGSPYEQYF
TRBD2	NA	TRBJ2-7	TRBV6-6	TGTGCCAGCAGTGGGAGGGCTTCCGGCTGGTCCTACGAGCAGTACTTC	CASSGRASGWSYEQYF
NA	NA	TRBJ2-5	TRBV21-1	TGTGCCAGGCCGAGGGACGCGGGACTAGCGGGGCAAGAGACCCAGTACTTC	CARPRDAGLAGQETQYF
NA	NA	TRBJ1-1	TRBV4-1	TGCGCCAGCAGCCGATTTGCGGACAGAGTGAACACTGAAGCTTTCTTT	CASSRFADRVNTEAFF